This T cell receptor (beta chain) was sequenced during a study of Ad26.COV2.S vaccination and SARS-CoV-2 variants. About the study: It was the COV1001 Ad26.COV2.S trial arm that included the donor.

Treatment specified: around 19 received Ad26.COV2.S at low or high dose, single or two shots; 5 received placebo; per-sample allocation not given. Specimen acquisition occurred on day 63 following the initial vaccine or placebo injection. The V segment lost 6 bases and the J segment 4 bases; nucleotides outside the gene matches: 6. The CDR3 is made up of 15 amino acids. Germline V gives CDR1 LNHDA, CDR2 SQIVND (reference sequence). TCRdb's copy holds only in-frame clones and misses some; the assay was immunoSEQ multiplex PCR. The sample records approximately 350,000 clones, 80% to 90% being singletons.

This chain joins TRBV19 and TRBJ2-2; 9 positions match TRBD1. The TCR originated in a person between 18 and 60 years old who received the Ad26.COV2.S COVID-19 vaccine or a placebo. This specimen was peripheral blood, taken in a trial of Ad26.COV2.S vaccine versus placebo. The CDR3 sequence is CASSLGQGFTGELFF. CDR3 sequence (DNA): TGTGCCAGTAGCTTGGGACAGGGCTTCACCGGGGAGCTGTTTTTT.